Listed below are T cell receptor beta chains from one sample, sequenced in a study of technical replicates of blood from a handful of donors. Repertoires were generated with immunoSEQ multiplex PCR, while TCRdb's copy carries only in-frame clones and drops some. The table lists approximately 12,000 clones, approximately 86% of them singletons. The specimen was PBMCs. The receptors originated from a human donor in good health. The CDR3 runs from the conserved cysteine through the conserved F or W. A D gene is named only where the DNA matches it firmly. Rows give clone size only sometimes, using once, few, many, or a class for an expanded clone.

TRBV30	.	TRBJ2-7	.	CAWSVRDKQYF	TGTGCCTGGAGTGTAAGGGACAAGCAGTACTTC
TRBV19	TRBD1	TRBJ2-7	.	CASSIGTGGLDEQYF	TGTGCCAGTAGTATCGGTACAGGGGGCCTCGACGAGCAGTACTTC
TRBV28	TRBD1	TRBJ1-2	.	CASSFPGQGNGYTF	TGTGCCAGCAGTTTTCCGGGACAGGGTAATGGCTACACCTTC
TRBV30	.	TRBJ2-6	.	CAAQGSGANVLTF	TGTGCCGCCCAGGGGAGTGGGGCCAACGTCCTGACTTTC
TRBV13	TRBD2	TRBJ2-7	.	CASSLFTGGYEQYF	TGTGCCAGCAGCTTATTCACGGGAGGTTACGAGCAGTACTTC
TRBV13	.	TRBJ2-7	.	CASSFGTNYEQYF	TGTGCCAGCAGCTTCGGTACGAACTACGAGCAGTACTTC
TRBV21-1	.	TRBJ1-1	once	CASSKPMNTEAFF	TGTGCCAGCAGCAAACCCATGAACACTGAAGCTTTCTTT
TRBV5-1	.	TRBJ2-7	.	CASSLTGQSYEQYF	TGCGCCAGCAGCTTAACAGGGCAATCCTACGAGCAGTACTTC
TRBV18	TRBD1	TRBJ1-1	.	CASSQQGTYTEAFF	TGTGCCAGCTCTCAACAGGGGACCTACACTGAAGCTTTCTTT
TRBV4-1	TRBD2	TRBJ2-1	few	CASSQGGLAGGGHDEQFF	TGCGCCAGCAGCCAAGGTGGACTAGCGGGAGGAGGCCATGATGAGCAGTTCTTC
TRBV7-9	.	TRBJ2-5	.	CASSLVGGLLQETQYF	TGTGCCAGCAGCTTAGTCGGAGGACTCCTACAAGAGACCCAGTACTTC
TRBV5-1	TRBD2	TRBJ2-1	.	CASSLLSSGSYNEQFF	TGCGCCAGCAGCTTGTTATCTAGCGGCTCCTACAATGAGCAGTTCTTC
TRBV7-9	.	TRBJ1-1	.	CASSQQGLNTEAFF	TGTGCCAGCAGCCAGCAGGGGCTGAACACTGAAGCTTTCTTT
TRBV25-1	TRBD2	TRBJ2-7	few	CASSEETSGNREQYF	TGTGCCAGCAGTGAAGAGACTAGCGGGAATCGGGAGCAGTACTTC
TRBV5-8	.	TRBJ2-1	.	CASRKGGGYEQFF	TGTGCCAGCCGAAAAGGAGGGGGCTATGAGCAGTTCTTC
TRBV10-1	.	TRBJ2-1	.	CASSDTGGSYNEQFF	TGCGCCAGCAGTGATACCGGGGGCTCCTACAATGAGCAGTTCTTC
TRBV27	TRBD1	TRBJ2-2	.	CASWDRGLTTGELFF	TGTGCCAGCTGGGACAGGGGGCTCACTACCGGGGAGCTGTTTTTT
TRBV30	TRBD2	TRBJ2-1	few	CAWSVGGTSGSPENEQFF	TGTGCCTGGAGTGTGGGTGGGACTAGCGGGAGCCCTGAGAATGAGCAGTTCTTC
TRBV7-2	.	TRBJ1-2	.	CASSLGSYGYTF	TGTGCCAGCAGCTTAGGGAGCTATGGCTACACCTTC
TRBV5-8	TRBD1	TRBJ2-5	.	CASSWGTGFFKTQYF	TGTGCCAGCAGTTGGGGGACAGGGTTTTTCAAGACCCAGTACTTC
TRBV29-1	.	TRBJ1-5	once	CSVEVGSRGQPQHF	TGCAGCGTTGAAGTGGGGTCGCGGGGTCAGCCCCAGCATTTT
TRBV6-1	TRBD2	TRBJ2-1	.	CASSALAGAYNEQFF	TGTGCCAGCAGTGCGCTAGCGGGAGCCTACAATGAGCAGTTCTTC
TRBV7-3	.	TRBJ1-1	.	CASSPHGVVDTEAFF	TGTGCCAGCAGCCCCCACGGGGTGGTAGACACTGAAGCTTTCTTT
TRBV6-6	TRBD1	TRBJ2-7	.	CASSSWTGETYEQYF	TGTGCCAGCAGTTCCTGGACAGGGGAGACCTACGAGCAGTACTTC
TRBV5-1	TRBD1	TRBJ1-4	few	CASSATGEGEKLFF	TGCGCCAGCAGCGCGACAGGGGAGGGGGAAAAACTGTTTTTT
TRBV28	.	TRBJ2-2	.	CASSQYRANTGELFF	TGTGCCAGCAGTCAGTACAGGGCGAACACCGGGGAGCTGTTTTTT
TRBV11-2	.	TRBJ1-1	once	CASSFFSYTEAFF	TGTGCCAGCAGCTTTTTTTCTTACACTGAAGCTTTCTTT
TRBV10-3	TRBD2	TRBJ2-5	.	CATGLAGQETQYF	TGTGCCACCGGACTAGCGGGGCAAGAGACCCAGTACTTC
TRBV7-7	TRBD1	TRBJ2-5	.	CASSLNRGETQYF	TGTGCCAGCAGCTTAAACAGGGGTGAGACCCAGTACTTC
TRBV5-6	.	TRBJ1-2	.	CASSPVSAVDHGYTF	TGTGCCAGCAGTCCGGTGAGTGCGGTTGACCATGGCTACACCTTC
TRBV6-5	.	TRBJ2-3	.	CASSYSRRVPRDTQYF	TGTGCCAGCAGTTACTCACGACGTGTCCCGAGGGATACGCAGTATTTT
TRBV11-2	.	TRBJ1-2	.	CASSRGGPTRNYGYTF	TGTGCCAGCAGCCGGGGAGGACCAACAAGAAACTATGGCTACACCTTC
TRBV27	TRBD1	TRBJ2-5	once	CASSSPGTDQETQYF	TGTGCCAGCAGTTCCCCCGGGACAGATCAAGAGACCCAGTACTTC
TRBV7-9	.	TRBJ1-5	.	CASSLGPGFNQPQHF	TGTGCCAGCAGCTTAGGCCCAGGGTTCAATCAGCCCCAGCATTTT
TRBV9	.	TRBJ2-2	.	CASSASRSGELFF	TGTGCCAGCAGCGCATCTAGGTCCGGGGAGCTGTTTTTT
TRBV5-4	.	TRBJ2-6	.	CASSLARKQGLPSGANVLTF	TGTGCCAGCAGCTTGGCCCGTAAACAGGGCCTACCGTCTGGGGCCAACGTCCTGACTTTC
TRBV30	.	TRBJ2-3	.	CAYQQTGPTDTQYF	TGTGCCTACCAACAGACAGGTCCCACAGATACGCAGTATTTT
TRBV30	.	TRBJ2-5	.	CAWSVRYQETQYF	TGTGCCTGGAGTGTTCGTTACCAAGAGACCCAGTACTTC
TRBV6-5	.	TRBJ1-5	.	CASSHRVGQPQHF	TGTGCCAGCAGTCACAGGGTTGGTCAGCCCCAGCATTTT
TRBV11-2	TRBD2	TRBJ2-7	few	CASTLGTSGLNEQYF	TGTGCCAGCACCTTAGGGACTAGCGGCCTCAACGAGCAGTACTTC
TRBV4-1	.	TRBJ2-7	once	CASSPSDRFYEQYF	TGCGCCAGCAGCCCGTCGGACAGATTCTACGAGCAGTACTTC
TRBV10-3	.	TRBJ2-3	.	CAISESNTGSTDTQYF	TGTGCCATCAGTGAGTCGAACACGGGTAGCACAGATACGCAGTATTTT
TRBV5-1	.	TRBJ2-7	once	CASSLGGNPYEQYF	TGCGCCAGCAGCTTGGGAGGGAACCCCTACGAGCAGTACTTC
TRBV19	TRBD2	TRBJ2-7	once	CASSIAVSGRVEQYF	TGTGCCAGTAGTATAGCGGTTAGCGGGAGAGTCGAGCAGTACTTC
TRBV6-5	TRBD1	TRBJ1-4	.	CASSYATGGAEKLFF	TGTGCCAGCAGTTACGCGACAGGGGGCGCGGAAAAACTGTTTTTT
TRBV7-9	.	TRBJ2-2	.	CASSPRNTGELFF	TGTGCCAGCAGCCCCCGTAACACCGGGGAGCTGTTTTTT
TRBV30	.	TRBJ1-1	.	CAWSVQGGSKAFF	TGTGCCTGGAGTGTACAAGGGGGTTCGAAAGCTTTCTTT
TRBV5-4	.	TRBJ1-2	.	CASSLEDTGRGDYGYTF	TGTGCCAGCAGCTTGGAGGACACAGGACGGGGGGACTATGGCTACACCTTC
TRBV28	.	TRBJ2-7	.	CASCVGQGYEQYF	TGTGCCAGCTGCGTAGGGCAGGGCTACGAGCAGTACTTC
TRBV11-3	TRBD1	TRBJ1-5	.	CASSHRQGTAQPQHF	TGTGCCAGCAGCCACCGACAGGGAACGGCTCAGCCCCAGCATTTT
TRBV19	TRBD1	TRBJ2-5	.	CASSPGQGSYQETQYF	TGTGCCAGTAGTCCGGGACAGGGGTCTTACCAAGAGACCCAGTACTTC
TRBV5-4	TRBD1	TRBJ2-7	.	CASTRQGSDEQYF	TGTGCCAGCACCCGACAGGGTAGTGACGAGCAGTACTTC
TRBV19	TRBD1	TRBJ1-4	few	CASKGRDREVEKLFF	TGTGCCAGTAAGGGCCGGGACAGGGAAGTTGAAAAACTGTTTTTT
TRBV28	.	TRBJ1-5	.	CASSPTGNQPQHF	TGTGCCAGCAGTCCTACAGGGAATCAGCCCCAGCATTTT
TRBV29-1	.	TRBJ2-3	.	CSVDPSGSTDTQYF	TGCAGCGTTGACCCCAGCGGGAGCACAGATACGCAGTATTTT
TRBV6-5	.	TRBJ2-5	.	CASSPTGSLKETQYF	TGTGCCAGCAGCCCGACCGGGTCGCTAAAAGAGACCCAGTACTTC
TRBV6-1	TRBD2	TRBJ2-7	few	CASSEEGTSYEQYF	TGTGCCAGCAGTGAAGAAGGGACTAGCTACGAGCAGTACTTC
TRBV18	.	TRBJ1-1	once	CASSSGVNTEAFF	TGTGCCAGCTCGTCAGGGGTGAACACTGAAGCTTTCTTT
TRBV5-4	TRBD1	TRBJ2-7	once	CASSSGQDPYEQYF	TGTGCCAGCAGCTCCGGACAGGACCCCTACGAGCAGTACTTC